Shown below are 15 T cell receptor beta chains from a single sample sequenced in a study of identical twins. TCRdb re-analysed the 5' RACE reads in MiXCR, keeping a single row per CDR3 protein. The table has 450,000 or so distinct CDR3 sequences, approximately 14% seen once. Separately, the same data were catalogued under a study of yellow fever vaccine responses in identical twins.

Sequencing used CD4+ T cells sorted from blood. Source of these receptors: a woman aged 18 to 35 in good health.

V is TRBV7-3 and J is TRBJ2-1; D is unclear. The germline V gene encodes CDR1 SGHTA and CDR2 FQGTGA. The V end was cut by 2 bases, the J end by 0 bases, with 20 bases between. This CDR3 comprises 19 residues. The CDR3 DNA is TGTGCCAGCAGCTTATCTGGTGGTTCGCGGAAGAGCTCCTACAATGAGCAGTTCTTC. Amino acids: CASSLSGGSRKSSYNEQFF.

The chain joins TRBV5-5 to TRBJ2-5; D possibly corresponds to TRBD1 (6 bases). Trimming took 2 bases from V and 5 from J, leaving 13 bases between them. Germline loops: CDR1 SGHKS, CDR2 YYEKEE (reference sequence). The CDR3 totals 14 residues. CDR3 in amino acids: CASSFQGTLETQYF. The CDR3 DNA follows: TGTGCCAGCAGCTTTCAGGGGACACTTGAGACCCAGTACTTC.

This clonotype was counted between two and nine times. The chain joins TRBV20-1 to TRBJ2-6, with D maybe TRBD1 (5 bases). CDR1 and CDR2 from the germline V gene are DFQATT and SNEGSKA (reference sequence). CDR3 length: 16 residues. V gave up 5 bases and J gave up 0 bases, with 14 bases separating them. The CDR3 DNA sequence: TGCAGTGCTGAAAGGGGATTCGGCTCTGGGGCCAACGTCCTGACTTTC. Its protein is CSAERGFGSGANVLTF.

V is TRBV6-1 and J is TRBJ2-1; TRBD2 might be the D (6 bases). The germline V gene has CDR1 MNHNS and CDR2 SASEGT. CDR3 size: 13 residues. Trimming removed 6 bases from V and 7 bases from J, with 13 bases in between. The CDR3 is CASSIAGRNEQFF. The DNA of the CDR3 is TGTGCCAGCAGCATCGCGGGGCGGAATGAGCAGTTCTTC.

This clonotype was observed at least ten times. This rearrangement joins TRBV3-1 to TRBJ1-1, with D maybe TRBD1 (6 bases). Germline V gives CDR1 LGHDT, CDR2 YNNKEL (reference sequence). The CDR3 runs to 14 residues. V gave up 1 base and J gave up 0 bases, with 6 bases separating them. CDR3 amino acids: CASSQGGLNTEAFF. The CDR3 DNA follows: TGTGCCAGCAGCCAAGGGGGGCTGAACACTGAAGCTTTCTTT.

This rearrangement joins TRBV28 to TRBJ2-7; TRBD2 might be the D (6 bases). The ends were cut back, 6 bases at V and 3 bases at J, with 21 bases in the middle. Germline V CDR1 and CDR2: MDHEN, SYDVKM. This CDR3 contains 16 residues. The CDR3 here is CASRSRRGSQNYEQYF. DNA of the CDR3: TGTGCCAGCAGAAGTAGGCGGGGCAGCCAGAACTACGAGCAGTACTTC.

This clonotype appeared a few times. The CDR3 region is CASSAGTLTDTQYF. CDR3 sequence (DNA): TGTGCCAGCAGCGCCGGGACTCTTACCGATACGCAGTATTTT. The chain combines TRBV5-4 with TRBJ2-3; tentative D call: TRBD2 (6 bases). The V end was cut by 4 bases, the J end by 6 bases, with 15 bases between. This CDR3 contains 14 residues. Germline V CDR1 and CDR2: SGHNT, YYREEE (reference sequence). The entire variable domain, with the rest obtained from reference TRBV5-4 and TRBJ2-3, is as follows: ETGVTQSPTHLIKTRGQQVTLRCSSQSGHNTVSWYQQALGQGPQFIFQYYREEENGRGNFPPRFSGLQFPNYSSELNVNALELDDSALYLCASSAGTLTDTQYFGPGTRLTVL.

This clonotype was observed many times. This chain joins TRBV5-1 and TRBJ2-1, with D perhaps matching TRBD2 (6 bases). V was pared by 6 bases and J by 12 bases, with 28 bases between. Germline values: CDR1 SGHRS, CDR2 YFSETQ. The CDR3 contains 16 residues. The chain's CDR3 is CASTGLLFLEALTQFF. The CDR3 DNA reads as TGCGCCAGCACGGGACTCTTGTTTCTTGAAGCTCTTACGCAGTTCTTC.

This clonotype was seen a handful of times. The genes are TRBV29-1 and TRBJ1-3, with TRBD1 as a possible D gene (5 bases). This CDR3 has 12 amino acids. The V end was cut by 2 bases, the J end by 12 bases, with 14 bases between. From germline, CDR1 is SQVTM and CDR2 ANQGSEA. The CDR3 DNA reads as TGCAGCGTTGAAACTGACAGCAAGGTCATATATTTT. This translates into CSVETDSKVIYF.

The gene calls are TRBV30 and TRBJ2-3; the D gene is possibly TRBD2 (6 bases). CDR1 and CDR2 from the germline V gene are GTSNPN and SVGIG (reference sequence). V lost 3 bases to trimming and J lost 4 bases, with 14 bases between them. The CDR3 length is 14 residues. DNA for the CDR3: TGTGCCTGGAGCGGGGGTATCGGTCCAGATACGCAGTATTTT. Encoded protein: CAWSGGIGPDTQYF.

This clonotype was seen a handful of times. The chain employs TRBV12-3 or TRBV12-4 and TRBJ1-6; no clear D gene. V lost 3 bases, J lost 7 bases, and 10 bases lay in between. The CDR3 covers 14 residues. DNA of the CDR3: TGTGCCAGCAGTTTTCGGACTCCAAATTCACCCCTCCACTTT. Its translation: CASSFRTPNSPLHF.

This chain links TRBV4-2 with TRBJ2-5, with TRBD2 identical over 9 bases. The junction had 18 bases not matched to a gene; V was cut back by 3 bases and J by 7 bases. Germline V gene data show CDR1 as LGHNA and CDR2 as YNFKEQ. The CDR3 extends over 18 amino acids. The CDR3 region is CASSHDLDVSGSYRTQYF. CDR3 bases: TGTGCCAGCAGCCATGACCTCGACGTTAGCGGGAGCTATCGGACCCAGTACTTC.

The chain carries TRBV11-1 and TRBJ2-5; possibly TRBD2 for D (5 bases). V was pared by 5 bases and J by 4 bases, with 14 bases between. The length of the CDR3 is 14 residues. Germline CDR1 SGHAT, CDR2 FQDESV (reference sequence). CDR3 sequence reads: CASSAGAGRETQYF. The CDR3 DNA sequence: TGTGCCAGCAGCGCGGGTGCAGGACGAGAGACCCAGTACTTC.

This clonotype was detected only a few times. The V gene is TRBV18, the J gene TRBJ2-1; perhaps TRBD1 as D (7 bases). Germline V CDR1 and CDR2: KGHSH, LQKENI. V was shortened by 4 bases and J by 3 bases, with 13 bases between the two germline ends. The CDR3 is 15 residues long. This chain's CDR3 is CASSRRGDIYNEQFF. The CDR3 region has the DNA TGTGCCAGCTCACGCAGGGGGGATATCTACAATGAGCAGTTCTTC. The complete variable domain, with remaining parts taken from reference TRBV18 and TRBJ2-1, reads NAGVMQNPRHLVRRRGQEARLRCSPMKGHSHVYWYRQLPEEGLKFMVYLQKENIIDESGMPKERFSAEFPKEGPSILRIQQVVRGDSAAYFCASSRRGDIYNEQFFGPGTRLTVL.

This clonotype appeared a few times. CDR3 bases: TGCAGCGCTCGACTAGCGGGGGTCTCCTACGAGCAGTACTTC. This encodes CSARLAGVSYEQYF. The chain is built from TRBV29-1 and TRBJ2-7; 12 nucleotides line up with TRBD2. This CDR3 region has 14 residues. V trimming: 7 bases; J trimming: 0 bases; junction bases outside the gene matches: 4. Per germline, CDR1 SQVTM and CDR2 ANQGSEA.